This TCR beta chain derives from a study of blood T cell repertoires in COVID-19. Study context: Samples representing acute and convalescent COVID-19 were sourced from the United States, Italy and Spain. From T cells, B-cell-depleted T cells, or PBMCs came the material, which was cDNA or gDNA.

Cohort 3 recovery required two negative PCRs, clearance, or symptom resolution. Study processing details: Nucleated cell counts were estimated from reference gene primer amplification. TCRdb's copy holds only in-frame clones and misses some; the assay was immunoSEQ multiplex PCR. That table supplies the V and J calls and clone size; D and trimming were determined from the DNA. The data show about 380,000 clones, roughly 91% seen once. Input material: PBMCs or T cells enriched from blood (not recorded which). The sequence derives from a young woman who had recovered from COVID-19.

CDR3 DNA: TGTGCCAGCAGTTTAAGAGGTACCTACGAGCAGTACTTC. Residues: CASSLRGTYEQYF. The chain uses TRBV27 and TRBJ2-7; no clear D. The V gene's germline CDR1 is MNHEY and CDR2 SMNVEV (reference sequence). V shed 2 bases and J shed 2 bases, with 7 bases lying between them. The CDR3 runs to 13 residues.